Listed below are T cell receptor beta chains from one sample, sequenced in a study of blood T cell repertoires in COVID-19. TCRdb keeps only in-frame clones here, not all; method: immunoSEQ multiplex PCR. The sample lists about 300,000 clones, roughly four fifths seen once, with around a tenth in the top ten. The sequencing sample was made of peripheral blood. These receptors were taken from a woman in her forties or fifties who had recovered from COVID-19. CDR3s include the opening cysteine and the closing phenylalanine or tryptophan. Each record gives: V gene, J gene, CDR3 protein.

V: TRBV7-2
J: TRBJ1-4
CDR3: CASRPGQGDNEKLFF

V: TRBV27
J: TRBJ1-1
CDR3: CASSANTGTPNTEAFF

V: TRBV27
J: TRBJ2-5
CDR3: CASSFRWTEETQYF

V: TRBV7-8
J: TRBJ1-1
CDR3: CASSSPRTGGTEAFF

V: TRBV30
J: TRBJ2-3
CDR3: CAWSAPIRGPASTDTQYF

V: TRBV19
J: TRBJ2-1
CDR3: CATTPASGSWEQFF

V: TRBV5-1
J: TRBJ1-1
CDR3: CASSLGQGTGSTEAFF

V: TRBV19
J: TRBJ1-5
CDR3: CASSPEPTGRNQPQHF

V: TRBV7-3
J: TRBJ1-2
CDR3: CASSLTKDSRYTF

V: TRBV25-1
J: TRBJ2-7
CDR3: CASSDPGQGPLLSDEQYF

V: TRBV2
J: TRBJ2-1
CDR3: CASSGTSEGSYNEQFF

V: TRBV9
J: TRBJ2-7
CDR3: CASSAFDSSYEQYF

V: TRBV2
J: TRBJ1-2
CDR3: CASSERAPDSNYGYTF

V: TRBV4-3
J: TRBJ2-1
CDR3: CASSHDLGNEQFF

V: TRBV5-4
J: TRBJ2-5
CDR3: CASSLRQGGFGETQYF

V: TRBV10-2
J: TRBJ1-1
CDR3: CASSPTRNTEAFF

V: TRBV19
J: TRBJ2-1
CDR3: CASSDRGRGRDNEQFF

V: TRBV15
J: TRBJ2-1
CDR3: CATSREPPGTFVSYNEQFF

V: TRBV21-1
J: TRBJ1-5
CDR3: CASSSDLQTGTANQPQHF

V: TRBV19
J: TRBJ1-5
CDR3: CASSIQGLGPQHF

V: TRBV3-1/TRBV3-2
J: TRBJ2-1
CDR3: CASSQEGEQGLAGFEFF

V: TRBV27
J: TRBJ2-7
CDR3: CASSLLGLAGPYEQYF

V: TRBV25-1
J: TRBJ1-6
CDR3: CASQNLRGSNSPLHF

V: TRBV4-2
J: TRBJ2-3
CDR3: CASSQGLGLITDTQYF

V: TRBV28
J: TRBJ2-7
CDR3: CASSLSGGSYEQYF

V: TRBV6-2/TRBV6-3
J: TRBJ2-5
CDR3: CASSYWDREGETQYF

V: TRBV10-3
J: TRBJ2-6
CDR3: CAISDRSPGSGANVLTF

V: TRBV7-2
J: TRBJ1-1
CDR3: CASSGQGGDTEAFF

V: TRBV9
J: TRBJ1-4
CDR3: CASSVRGTGSGEKLFF

V: TRBV7-9
J: TRBJ2-7
CDR3: CASSLRTAYEQYF

V: TRBV5-6
J: TRBJ1-2
CDR3: CASSIGQGSYGYTF

V: TRBV19
J: TRBJ1-2
CDR3: CASSMTEQIYGYTF

V: TRBV3-1/TRBV3-2
J: TRBJ2-4
CDR3: CASSLGGSDAWIAKNIQYF

V: TRBV19
J: TRBJ1-1
CDR3: CASSIESNTEAFF

V: TRBV27
J: TRBJ1-2
CDR3: CASSSPGKNYGYTF

V: TRBV4-3
J: TRBJ2-7
CDR3: CASSQEEAYEQYF